The entry that follows covers one T cell receptor (beta chain) sequence. Per the germline V gene, CDR1 is SQVTM and CDR2 is ANQGSEA. J lost 7 bases, V lost 3 bases, and 9 bases had no gene match. The CDR3 loop spans 14 amino acids. In the PCR, 60 Vbeta and 13 Jbeta primers were used. Measured with immunoSEQ multiplex PCR; TCRdb has only the in-frame clones, and not every one. This table holds around 130,000 clones, approximately 8.6% found once. These data come from a study of cytomegalovirus exposure and HLA in healthy donors. The chain employs TRBV29-1 and TRBJ2-1; 7 positions agree with TRBD2. The TCR comes from a middle-aged woman in good health and CMV-seropositive. The sequencing input was PBMCs. CDR3 coding DNA: TGCAGCGTTGAGCGGGGGAAGGGAATAAATGAGCAGTTCTTC. Translating it yields CSVERGKGINEQFF.